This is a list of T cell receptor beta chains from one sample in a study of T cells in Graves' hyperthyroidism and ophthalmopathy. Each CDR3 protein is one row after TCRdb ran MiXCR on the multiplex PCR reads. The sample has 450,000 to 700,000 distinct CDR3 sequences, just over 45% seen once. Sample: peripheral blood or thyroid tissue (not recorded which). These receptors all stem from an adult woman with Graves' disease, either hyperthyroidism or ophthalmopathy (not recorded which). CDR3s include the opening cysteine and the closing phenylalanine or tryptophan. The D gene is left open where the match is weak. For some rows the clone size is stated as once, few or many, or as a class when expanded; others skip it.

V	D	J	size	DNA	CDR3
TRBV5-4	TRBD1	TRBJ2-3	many	TGTGCCAGCAGCTCGAGGGGGCAAGCAGATACGCAGTATTTT	CASSSRGQADTQYF
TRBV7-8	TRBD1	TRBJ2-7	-	TGTGCCAGCAACCGAGAACCGTCAGGACAGGGTGGCGAGCAGTACTTC	CASNREPSGQGGEQYF
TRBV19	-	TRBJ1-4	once	TGTGCCAGTAGTATCAAGGTTGCAACTAATGAAAAACTGTTTTTT	CASSIKVATNEKLFF
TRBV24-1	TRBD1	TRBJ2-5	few	TGTGCCACCAGCCACCGGACAGGGGGCTTGGAGACCCAGTACTTC	CATSHRTGGLETQYF
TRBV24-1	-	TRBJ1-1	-	TGTGCCACCAGTGATGGATGGGCTGGAGCTTTCTTT	CATSDGWAGAFF
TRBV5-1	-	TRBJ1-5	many	TGTGCCAGCAGCCCTCAGGGGAGCAATCAGCCCCAGCATTTT	CASSPQGSNQPQHF
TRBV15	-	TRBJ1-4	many	TGTGCCACCAGCAGAGGTGACGCTAACGAAAAACTGTTTTTT	CATSRGDANEKLFF
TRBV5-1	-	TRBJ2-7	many	TGCGCCAGCAGCTTGGAAGGCAGGGATAGGGGCGAGCAGTACTTC	CASSLEGRDRGEQYF
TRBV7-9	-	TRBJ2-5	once	TGTGCCAGCAGCTTGAACGACGGGGAGACCCAGTACTTC	CASSLNDGETQYF
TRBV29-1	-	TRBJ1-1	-	TGCAGCGTTGCGCATGAGGGGAGGTCTTTCTTT	CSVAHEGRSFF
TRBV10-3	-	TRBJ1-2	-	TGTGCCACCAGTGCCGCTCCGCGCTATGGCTACACCTTC	CATSAAPRYGYTF
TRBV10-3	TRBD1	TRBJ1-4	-	TGTGCCATCAGTGAGTTATGGACAGGGGGAAATGAAAAACTGTTTTTT	CAISELWTGGNEKLFF
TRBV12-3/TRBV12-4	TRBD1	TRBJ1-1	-	TGCGCCAGCAGCTCTCCCCCGGGACAGGGAAACACTGAAGCTTTCTTT	CASSSPPGQGNTEAFF
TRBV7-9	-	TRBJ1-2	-	TGTGCCAGCAGCTTAGCTGCAGGGCTATATGGCTACACCTTC	CASSLAAGLYGYTF
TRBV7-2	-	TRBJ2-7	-	TGTGCCAGCAGCTTGGGCGGCAGGGGCAACGAGCAGTACTTC	CASSLGGRGNEQYF
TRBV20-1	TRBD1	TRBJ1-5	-	TGCAGTGCCAGCAGCTTTGGCCCGGGACAGGGGGTAAACAATCAGCCCCAGCATTTT	CSASSFGPGQGVNNQPQHF
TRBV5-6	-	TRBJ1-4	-	TGTGCCAGCAGCTTGGTTCGGGGGGCGGGCACTAATGAAAAACTGTTTTTT	CASSLVRGAGTNEKLFF
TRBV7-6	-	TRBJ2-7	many	TGTGCCAGCAGCCCCATGCGGAGCTCCTACGAGCAGTACTTC	CASSPMRSSYEQYF
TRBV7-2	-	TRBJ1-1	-	TGTGCCAGCAGCCCCAGTCGGGACGCTCCGAACACTGAAGCTTTCTTT	CASSPSRDAPNTEAFF
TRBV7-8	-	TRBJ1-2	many	TGTGCCAGCAGCCCCACAAAGGGCGGGAACTATGGCTACACCTTC	CASSPTKGGNYGYTF
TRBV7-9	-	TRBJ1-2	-	TGTGCCAGCAGCTTATCGGCCGCGGAAAGGGCAGGCTACACCTTC	CASSLSAAERAGYTF
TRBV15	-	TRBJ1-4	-	TGTGCCACCAGCAGAGGGGGGGAAAAACTGCTTTTT	CATSRGGEKLLF
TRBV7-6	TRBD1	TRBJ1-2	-	TGTGCCAGCAGCGCCGGGACAGGGATGGCCTATGGCTACACCTTC	CASSAGTGMAYGYTF
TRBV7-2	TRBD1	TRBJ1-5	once	TGTGCCAGCTCACCAGGGACTAGGACAGGGCACGTCAATCAGCCCCAGCATTTT	CASSPGTRTGHVNQPQHF
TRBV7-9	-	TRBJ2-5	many	TGTGCCAGCAGGACGACGAGAGTTAGGGGAAGACCGGAAGAGACCCAGTACTTC	CASRTTRVRGRPEETQYF
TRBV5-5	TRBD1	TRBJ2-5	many	TGTGCCAGCAGCTTGTACCTGAACTTCGGGACAGACCAAGAGACCCAGTACTTC	CASSLYLNFGTDQETQYF
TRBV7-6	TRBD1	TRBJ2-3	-	TGTGCCAGCAGCTTACAGGGGGCTATAGATACGCAGTATTTT	CASSLQGAIDTQYF
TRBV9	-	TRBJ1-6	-	TGTGCCAGCAGGGGAGAGAGCTATAATTCACCCCTCCACTTT	CASRGESYNSPLHF
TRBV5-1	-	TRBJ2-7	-	TGCGCCGGCAGCGCGGCAGGGGACTACGGCGAGCAGTACTTC	CAGSAAGDYGEQYF
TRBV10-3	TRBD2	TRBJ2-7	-	TGTGCCATCAGTTTAGCGGGAGGCCCCTACGAGCAGTACTTC	CAISLAGGPYEQYF
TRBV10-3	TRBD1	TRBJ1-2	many	TGTGCCATCAGGCTGCTTTTAGGAGGGGGCTGGGATGGCTACACCTTC	CAIRLLLGGGWDGYTF
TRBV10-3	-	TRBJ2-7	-	TGTGCCATCAGTTACGATGCCGACTCCTACGAGCAGTACTTC	CAISYDADSYEQYF
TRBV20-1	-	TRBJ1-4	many	TGCAGTGCTAGGGAGTCGACGGTCTCTAATGAAAAACTGTTTTTT	CSARESTVSNEKLFF
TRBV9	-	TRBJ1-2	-	TGTGCCAGCAGCCTCGAAACAGGGATCCTCGGTGGCTACACCTTC	CASSLETGILGGYTF
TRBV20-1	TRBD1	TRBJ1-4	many	TGCAGTGCTAGAGATCCGCGGACAGGATTTAATGAAAAACTGTTTTTT	CSARDPRTGFNEKLFF
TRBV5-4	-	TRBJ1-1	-	TGTGCCAGCAGCTTGGGCCTGGGACTTATAAAGAACACTGAAGCTTTCTTT	CASSLGLGLIKNTEAFF
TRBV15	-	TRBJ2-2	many	TGTGCCACCAGCGGGAGGCGGCTAGATACCGGGGAGCTGTTTTTT	CATSGRRLDTGELFF
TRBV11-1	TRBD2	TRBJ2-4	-	TGTGCCAGTCGACTAGCGGGAGAAGTGGGAAACATTCAGTACTTC	CASRLAGEVGNIQYF
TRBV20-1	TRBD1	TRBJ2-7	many	TGCAGTGCTAGAGCCCAGACAGGGAACTACGAGCAGTACTTC	CSARAQTGNYEQYF
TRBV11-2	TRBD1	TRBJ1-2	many	TGTGCCAGCAGCTTGGGACAGCGAGCCTATGGCTACACCTTC	CASSLGQRAYGYTF
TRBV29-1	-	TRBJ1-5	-	TGCAGCGTCTCAGTACAGGTCACCCAGCCCCAGCATTTT	CSVSVQVTQPQHF
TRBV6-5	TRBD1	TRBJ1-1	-	TGTGCCAGCAGTTACTCTAGGGACAGGGGGAACAGAGCTTTCTTT	CASSYSRDRGNRAFF
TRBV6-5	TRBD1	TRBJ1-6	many	TGTGCCAGCAGTTACTCGACAGGGGGCTGGAATTCACCCCTCCACTTT	CASSYSTGGWNSPLHF
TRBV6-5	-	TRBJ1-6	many	TGTGCCAGCAGTTACTCGATTCGGGGGATTAATTCACCCCTCCACTTT	CASSYSIRGINSPLHF
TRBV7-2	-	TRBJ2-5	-	TGTGCCAGCAGCGCCTCCGGGGGAGAAGGAGAGACCCAGTACTTC	CASSASGGEGETQYF
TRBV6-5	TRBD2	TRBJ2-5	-	TGTGCCAGCAGTTCTCCGACTAGCTCGGGGACCCAGTACTTC	CASSSPTSSGTQYF
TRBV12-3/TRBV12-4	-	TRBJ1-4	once	TGTGCCAGTTCACAGGCAGCTAATGAAAAACTGTTTTTT	CASSQAANEKLFF
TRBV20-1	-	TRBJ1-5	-	TGCAGTGCCAGAATGCGCGGTCAGCCCCAGCATTTT	CSARMRGQPQHF
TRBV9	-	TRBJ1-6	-	TGTGCCAGCAGCGTAGAGGCAAATTCACCCCTCCACTTT	CASSVEANSPLHF
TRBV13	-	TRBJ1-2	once	TGTGCCAGCAGCTTAGAAGGGTTCGGCTACACCTTC	CASSLEGFGYTF
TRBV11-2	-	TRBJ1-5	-	TGTGCCAGCATCCAAGGGAGGGCAAATCAGCCCCAGCATTTT	CASIQGRANQPQHF
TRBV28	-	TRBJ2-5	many	TGTGCCAGCAGCCTAGGGGGATACGGGGAGACCCAGTACTTC	CASSLGGYGETQYF